What follows describes a single T cell receptor beta chain. Its antigen remains unknown. The sample originates from a study of cytomegalovirus exposure and HLA in healthy donors. Study-level background: A data release that came early held tens of millions of unique TCRs from HLA-typed donors. Study-wide results and limits: A highly shared variant cluster was judged a likely technical artifact. Later on, an analysis showed TCR association rates differing by HLA locus, with DRB1 the most and HLA-C the fewest.

Researchers ran the PCR with 60 Vbeta and 13 Jbeta primers. Profiled with immunoSEQ multiplex PCR; TCRdb holds only in-frame clones, not every one. The sample includes over 150,000 clones, 75% to 85% of them seen just once. The CDR3 is 13 amino acids. J was trimmed by 6 bases and V by 6 bases; bases with no gene match: 6. In germline, CDR1 is SNHLY, CDR2 FYNNEI. The V gene is TRBV2, the J gene TRBJ2-7, with 9 bases that match TRBD1. This TCR derives from a young man in good health and CMV-seropositive. The sample consisted of PBMCs. The CDR3 nucleotides are TGTGCCAGCAGCCTCGGACAGGGGCGCGAGCAGTACTTC. This sequence encodes CASSLGQGREQYF.